Below, 17 T cell receptor beta chains from the same sample are listed, as sequenced in a study of CD8 T cells in ankylosing spondylitis. These receptors are not linked to any known antigen. Study conclusions and caveats: Blood of patients with ankylosing spondylitis appeared to be characterized by a TCR beta motif of roughly eight highly homologous variants.

Via MiXCR, TCRdb re-called the 5' RACE reads, giving one row per CDR3 protein. The repertoire holds 670,000 or so distinct CDR3 sequences, with under 20% as singletons. Input material: blood, either unsorted or a sorted T cell fraction (not recorded which). Every receptor here comes from a male donor with ankylosing spondylitis.

This chain connects TRBV9 to TRBJ2-5; TRBD2 matches 9 bases. The V gene's germline CDR1 is SGDLS and CDR2 YYNGEE. Trimming removed 4 bases from V and 5 bases from J; junction bases left unmatched: 9. The CDR3 contains 15 residues. The CDR3 is CASSSGLARGETQYF. The CDR3 coding sequence is TGTGCCAGCAGCTCAGGACTAGCGCGAGGGGAGACCCAGTACTTC.

The table lists this clonotype with a few counts. This chain uses TRBV9 with TRBJ2-2, with D possibly TRBD2 on 6 matching bases. The length of the CDR3 is 16 residues. The V end was cut by 0 bases, the J end by 7 bases, with 16 bases between. The germline gives CDR1 SGDLS, CDR2 YYNGEE. This CDR3 is CASSVERWGTFGELFF. Here the CDR3 DNA reads TGTGCCAGCAGCGTAGAAAGGTGGGGGACTTTCGGGGAGCTGTTTTTT.

This chain uses TRBV21-1 with TRBJ2-3; the listed D gene, TRBD2, was not tested against the DNA. TRBV21-1 is flagged as a pseudogene. The CDR3 is 20 residues long. Here the CDR3 reads CASSNSGLAGEGSGTDTQYF. Here the CDR3 DNA reads TGTGCCAGCAGCAATTCGGGGCTAGCGGGAGAGGGGTCGGGCACAGATACGCAGTATTTT.

This clonotype was seen a handful of times. This rearrangement joins TRBV12-3 or TRBV12-4 to TRBJ1-1; no clear D. This CDR3 comprises 13 residues. V dropped 7 bases and J dropped 0 bases, with 9 bases sitting between them. CDR3 region: CASIGPMNTEAFF. DNA for the CDR3: TGTGCCAGCATCGGTCCTATGAACACTGAAGCTTTCTTT.

This clonotype was recorded a few times. The chain carries TRBV12-3 or TRBV12-4 and TRBJ1-5, with unresolved D. The CDR3 loop spans 17 amino acids. V lost 3 bases to trimming and J lost 4 bases, with 19 bases between them. CDR3 amino acids: CASSFLSSRVGNQPQHF. The CDR3 DNA is TGTGCCAGCAGTTTCCTAAGCTCCCGTGTCGGTAATCAGCCCCAGCATTTT.

This clonotype was counted only a few times. The chain links TRBV29-1 to TRBJ2-6; D assignment may be TRBD1 or TRBD2 (5 bases each). The V and J ends lost 4 bases and 1 base respectively, with 8 bases between them. The V gene's germline CDR1 is SQVTM and CDR2 ANQGSEA. The CDR3 is 14 residues long. The CDR3 coding sequence is TGCAGCGTTGCGGGGCTTTCTGGGGCCAACGTCCTGACTTTC. It translates to CSVAGLSGANVLTF.

This sequence joins TRBV20-1 and TRBJ2-1; D call uncertain. Trimming pared 2 bases from V and 8 bases from J, leaving 19 bases between. The CDR3 covers 15 residues. Germline V gives CDR1 DFQATT, CDR2 SNEGSKA (reference sequence). The CDR3 is CSARFSGKTVHEQFF. The CDR3 DNA follows: TGCAGTGCTAGATTCAGTGGCAAGACCGTGCATGAGCAGTTCTTC.

This sequence joins TRBV4-2 and TRBJ2-2; no definite D call. CDR1 is LGHNA, CDR2 YNFKEQ, per germline. V was pared by 1 base and J by 3 bases, with 21 bases between. This CDR3 is 19 amino acids long. The CDR3 loop reads CASSQATQTWLGDTGELFF. In DNA form, the CDR3 reads TGTGCCAGCAGCCAAGCCACCCAGACTTGGTTAGGAGACACCGGGGAGCTGTTTTTT.

The CDR3 loop reads CASSLKPSGSSRGYEQYF. CDR3 bases: TGTGCCAGCAGCTTAAAGCCTAGCGGGAGTTCCCGCGGATACGAGCAGTACTTC. J is TRBJ2-7 and V is TRBV11-2, with TRBD2 matching over 10 bases. Germline trimming cut 2 bases from V and 4 bases from J; bases unmatched to any gene: 14. This CDR3 has 18 amino acids. CDR1 and CDR2 from the germline V gene are SGHAT and FQNNGV. The whole variable domain, remainder taken from reference TRBV11-2 and TRBJ2-7, is EAGVAQSPRYKIIEKRQSVAFWCNPISGHATLYWYQQILGQGPKLLIQFQNNGVVDDSQLPKDRFSAERLKGVDSTLKIQPAKLEDSAVYLCASSLKPSGSSRGYEQYFGPGTRLTVT.

This clonotype was observed once. The chain uses TRBV7-2 and TRBJ1-6, with D maybe TRBD1 (5 bases). The germline V gene has CDR1 SGHTA and CDR2 FQGNSA. This CDR3 comprises 14 residues. V was trimmed by 5 bases and J by 10 bases, leaving 15 bases between them. CDR3 amino acids: CASSKGRRKSPLHF. Here the CDR3 DNA reads TGTGCCAGCAGCAAGGGACGGAGGAAGTCACCCCTCCACTTT. Full variable domain (outside the CDR3, taken from reference TRBV7-2 and TRBJ1-6): GAGVSQSPSNKVTEKGKDVELRCDPISGHTALYWYRQSLGQGLEFLIYFQGNSAPDKSGLPSDRFSAERTGGSVSTLTIQRTQQEDSAVYLCASSKGRRKSPLHFGNGTRLTVT.

This clonotype was picked up a small number of times. This sequence joins TRBV2 and TRBJ1-2; D call uncertain. CDR3 length: 14 amino acids. With 5 bases removed from V and 4 bases from J, the gap between germline ends came to 14 bases. From germline, CDR1 is SNHLY and CDR2 FYNNEI. As DNA, the CDR3 is TGTGCCAGCAGTTACACGGGCGATCTCTATGGCTACACCTTC. Protein sequence: CASSYTGDLYGYTF.

CDR3 amino acids: CSASGVGRGLNTEAFF. The CDR3 nucleotides read TGCAGTGCTAGTGGAGTGGGCAGGGGTCTTAACACTGAAGCTTTCTTT. The chain uses TRBV20-1 and TRBJ1-1; D might be TRBD1 (6 bases). Germline CDR1 reads DFQATT; CDR2 reads SNEGSKA (reference sequence). The CDR3 loop spans 16 amino acids. Trimming took off 3 bases at V and 2 bases at J, with 19 bases between the two ends.

This chain links TRBV27 with TRBJ1-5, with D possibly TRBD1 on 6 matching bases. The CDR3 spans 18 residues. Per germline, CDR1 MNHEY and CDR2 SMNVEV (reference sequence). V was cut by 5 bases and J by 4 bases, with 24 bases left in between. CDR3 bases: TGTGCCAGCAGTCTACCCCCCTTGGAGGGGGGGGTTAATCAGCCCCAGCATTTT. It translates to CASSLPPLEGGVNQPQHF.

The sample holds a few counts of this clonotype. The chain employs TRBV4-3 and TRBJ1-2; 7 nucleotides align to TRBD1. Unmatched junction bases numbered 6, after V lost 0 bases and J lost 8 bases. There are 14 residues in the CDR3. Germline V gene sequence: CDR1 LGHNA, CDR2 YSLEER. CDR3: CASSQEGTGEGYTF. For the CDR3, the DNA is TGCGCCAGCAGCCAAGAAGGCACAGGGGAGGGCTACACCTTC.

This clonotype was found many times. The chain is built from TRBV6-2 or TRBV6-3 and TRBJ2-6; D uncertain. The CDR3 covers 14 residues. Germline V lookup: CDR1 MNHEY, CDR2 SVGEGT. Trimming left V 5 bases short and J 4 bases short, with 9 bases between. The CDR3 protein is CASSPTGGANVLTF. Written as DNA, the CDR3 is TGTGCCAGCAGTCCAACCGGGGGGGCCAACGTCCTGACTTTC.

The genes are TRBV29-1 and TRBJ2-3; D gene unclear. The CDR3 is 11 residues long. V lost 3 bases and J 6 bases, leaving 7 bases between the germline ends. CDR1 and CDR2 (germline): SQVTM, ANQGSEA. As DNA, the CDR3 is TGCAGCGTTGATAAGAGGGATACGCAGTATTTT. The encoded protein is CSVDKRDTQYF.

The gene calls are TRBV20-1 and TRBJ1-1; D is unclear. V dropped 0 bases and J dropped 6 bases, with 8 bases sitting between them. Germline CDR1 and CDR2: DFQATT and SNEGSKA (reference sequence). The CDR3 runs to 12 residues. The chain's CDR3 is CSAREAGAEAFF. The CDR3 DNA reads as TGCAGTGCTAGAGAGGCAGGCGCTGAAGCTTTCTTT.